A single sample is the source of the 7 T cell receptor beta chains below, sequenced in a study of blood T cell repertoires in COVID-19. Repertoires were generated with immunoSEQ multiplex PCR, while TCRdb's copy carries only in-frame clones and drops some. The sample holds tens of thousands of clones; around 92% are singletons and the top ten take about an eighth. Sequencing was carried out using peripheral blood. Every receptor here comes from a human donor with active COVID-19. The donor label of this sample is uncertain.

The rearrangement links TRBV11-3 to TRBJ2-3, with TRBD2 identical over 8 bases. The CDR3 sequence is 15 residues long. The germline V gene has CDR1 SGHNT and CDR2 YENEEA. After removal of 3 bases from V and 4 bases from J, the junction contained 6 bases not matched to a gene. The CDR3 bases are TGTGCCAGCAGCTTTGGGAGCGGGAGTTCAGATACGCAGTATTTT. Translated, it gives CASSFGSGSSDTQYF.

This rearrangement joins TRBV9 to TRBJ2-1; 7 bases are a match to TRBD2. The J segment lost 8 bases and the V segment lost 0 bases, leaving 5 bases of the junction unmatched. This CDR3 has 14 residues. Germline V gene sequence: CDR1 SGDLS, CDR2 YYNGEE. CDR3 protein: CASSVGTSSHEQFF. As DNA, the CDR3 is TGTGCCAGCAGCGTAGGGACTAGTAGCCATGAGCAGTTCTTC.

The V gene is TRBV10-3, the J gene TRBJ2-5; D is possibly TRBD1 (5 bases). This CDR3 comprises 12 residues. Germline V gene lookup returns CDR1 ENHRY and CDR2 SYGVKD. Deletions cut 5 bases from V and 2 bases from J, with 6 bases between. CDR3 in amino acids: CAISQGQETQYF. CDR3 nucleotide sequence: TGTGCCATCAGTCAGGGACAAGAGACCCAGTACTTC.

The V and J genes are TRBV12-5 and TRBJ2-5, with D possibly matching TRBD1 (5 bases). V was cut by 2 bases and J by 4 bases, with 11 bases left in between. CDR3 length equals 14 residues. Germline V lookup: CDR1 LGHNT, CDR2 FRNRAP. In nucleotides, the CDR3 is TGTGCTAGTGGTTTGCAGGGCTCACCAGAGACCCAGTACTTC. It codes for CASGLQGSPETQYF.

The chain couples TRBV7-2 to TRBJ1-3; D remains ambiguous. The CDR3 is made up of 13 amino acids. Germline V gene data show CDR1 as SGHTA and CDR2 as FQGNSA. Trimming took 4 bases from V and 2 from J, leaving 6 bases between them. The CDR3 loop is CASSSYTGNTIYF. The CDR3 nucleotides are TGTGCCAGCAGCTCTTACACTGGAAACACCATATATTTT.

J is TRBJ2-7 and V is TRBV28; 7 bases line up with TRBD1. Trimming at V came to 5 bases and at J to 0 bases, leaving 19 bases not matched to a gene. The CDR3 extends over 19 amino acids. The germline gives CDR1 MDHEN, CDR2 SYDVKM. CDR3 DNA: TGTGCCAGCAGTGGGATACGGGACAGACTCCGACGTAACTCCTACGAGCAGTACTTC. Protein: CASSGIRDRLRRNSYEQYF.

The gene calls are TRBV9 and TRBJ1-2, with a possible D match to TRBD1 (6 bases). This CDR3 has 13 amino acids. Germline loops: CDR1 SGDLS, CDR2 YYNGEE. V lost 4 bases and J lost 1, with 8 bases in between. CDR3 DNA sequence: TGTGCCAGCAGCCAGGGGTTTAACTATGGCTACACCTTC. Residues: CASSQGFNYGYTF. The full variable domain, rest sourced from reference TRBV9 and TRBJ1-2, is DSGVTQTPKHLITATGQRVTLRCSPRSGDLSVYWYQQSLDQGLQFLIQYYNGEERAKGNILERFSAQQFPDLHSELNLSSLELGDSALYFCASSQGFNYGYTFGSGTRLTVV.